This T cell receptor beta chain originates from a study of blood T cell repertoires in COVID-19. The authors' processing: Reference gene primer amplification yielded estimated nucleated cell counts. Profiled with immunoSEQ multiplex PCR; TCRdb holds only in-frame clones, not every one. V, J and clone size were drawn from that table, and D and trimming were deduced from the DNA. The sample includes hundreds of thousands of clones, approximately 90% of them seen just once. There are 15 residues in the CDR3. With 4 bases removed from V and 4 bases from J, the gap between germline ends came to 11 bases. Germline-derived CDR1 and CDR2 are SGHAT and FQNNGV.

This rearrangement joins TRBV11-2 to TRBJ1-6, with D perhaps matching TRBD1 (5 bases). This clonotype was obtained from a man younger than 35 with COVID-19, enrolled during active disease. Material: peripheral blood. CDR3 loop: CASSSPTAYNSPLHF. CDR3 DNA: TGTGCCAGCAGCTCGCCGACAGCGTATAATTCACCCCTCCACTTT.